This TCR beta chain was observed in a study of radiotherapy plus CTLA-4 blockade in lung cancer. Study details: Among patients, approximately 17% showed objective responses, and 30% to 35% had disease control. Study-level results: Response was reportedly best predicted by early blood T cell clone dynamics, with interferon-beta. After treatment with radiotherapy plus ipilimumab, TCR clones that came from the tumor expanded in blood.

TCRdb's table, derived via immunoSEQ multiplex PCR, lists solely in-frame clones and lacks some. The repertoire consists of about 62,000 clones, with around 77% occurring once and the leading ten covering 2.5% to 3%. CDR1 is LNHDA, CDR2 SQIVND, per germline (reference sequence). With V trimmed by 4 bases and J by 1 base, 9 bases remained unmatched. CDR3 length: 18 amino acids. For this clone: Antigen unknown.

Ipilimumab CTLA-4 blockade and focal radiation were given to patients with chemo-refractory metastatic non-small-cell lung cancer. The receptor comes from a human donor with non-small cell lung cancer who had a complete response to radiotherapy plus ipilimumab. J is TRBJ2-2 and V is TRBV19; 10 positions agree with TRBD2. The source was peripheral blood, collected from a patient treated with radiotherapy plus ipilimumab. The CDR3 reads CASSKKSSGSRNTGELFF. The CDR3 DNA reads TGTGCCAGTAGTAAGAAGTCTAGCGGGAGTAGGAACACCGGGGAGCTGTTTTTT. The variable domain in full, completed from reference TRBV19 and TRBJ2-2, reads DGGITQSPKYLFRKEGQNVTLSCEQNLNHDAMYWYRQDPGQGLRLIYYSQIVNDFQKGDIAEGYSVSREKKESFPLTVTSAQKNPTAFYLCASSKKSSGSRNTGELFFGEGSRLTVL.